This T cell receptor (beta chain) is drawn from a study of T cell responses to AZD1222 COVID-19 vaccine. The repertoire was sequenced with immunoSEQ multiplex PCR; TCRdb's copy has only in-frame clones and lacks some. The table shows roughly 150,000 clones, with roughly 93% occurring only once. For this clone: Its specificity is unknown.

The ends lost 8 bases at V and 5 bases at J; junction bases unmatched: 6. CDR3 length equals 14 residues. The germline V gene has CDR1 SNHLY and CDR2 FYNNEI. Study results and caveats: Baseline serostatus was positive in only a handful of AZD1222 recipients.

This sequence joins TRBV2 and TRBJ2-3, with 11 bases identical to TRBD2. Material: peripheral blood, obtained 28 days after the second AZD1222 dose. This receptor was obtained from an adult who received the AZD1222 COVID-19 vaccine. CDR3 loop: CASLTSGTGDTQYF. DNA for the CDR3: TGTGCCAGCCTGACTAGCGGGACGGGAGATACGCAGTATTTT.